These 5 T cell receptor beta chains were all obtained from the same sample, sequenced in a study of CD8 T cells in ankylosing spondylitis. Regarding the study as a whole: Characteristic of ankylosing spondylitis blood, it appeared, was a TCR beta motif comprising 7 to 9 highly homologous variants.

TCRdb re-called the 5' RACE reads with MiXCR, one entry per CDR3 protein. This sample has approximately 550,000 distinct CDR3 sequences, with about an eighth found just once. What these receptors recognize is not known. Specimen: blood, either unsorted or a sorted T cell fraction (not recorded which). The receptors were gathered from a male donor with ankylosing spondylitis.

The genes are TRBV27 and TRBJ1-1, with TRBD1 identical over 11 bases. Germline V lookup: CDR1 MNHEY, CDR2 SMNVEV (reference sequence). V shed 2 bases and J 6 bases; nucleotides not matched to a gene: 2. The CDR3 contains 14 residues. This CDR3 is CASSLGTGGSEAFF. The CDR3 DNA follows: TGTGCCAGCAGTTTAGGGACAGGGGGGTCTGAAGCTTTCTTT.

This chain joins TRBV5-5 and TRBJ2-3; D unclear. Looked up from germline, CDR1 is SGHKS and CDR2 is YYEKEE (reference sequence). The length of the CDR3 is 14 residues. The ends were cut back, 0 bases at V and 5 bases at J, with 10 bases in the middle. The CDR3 loop is CASSLGQYGDTQYF. In nucleotides, the CDR3 is TGTGCCAGCAGCTTGGGGCAGTACGGAGATACGCAGTATTTT.

This clonotype was counted only a few times. The chain combines TRBV20-1 with TRBJ1-1; D possibly corresponds to TRBD1 (5 bases). This CDR3 is 15 amino acids long. Between the trimmed V and J ends, which lost 6 bases and 4 bases, there was a span of 21 bases. Germline values: CDR1 DFQATT, CDR2 SNEGSKA (reference sequence). For the CDR3, the DNA is TGCAGTGCCCCCCGGGGCTGGTATCGCGGCACTGAAGCTTTCTTT. Protein product: CSAPRGWYRGTEAFF.

This clonotype was counted ten times or more. V gene TRBV10-3 combines with J gene TRBJ2-1; D perhaps matches TRBD2 (6 bases). The germline V gene encodes CDR1 ENHRY and CDR2 SYGVKD. V was pared by 5 bases and J by 4 bases, with 12 bases between. The CDR3 sequence is 14 residues long. The CDR3 sequence is CAISPGLAYNEQFF. CDR3 nucleotides: TGTGCCATCAGTCCGGGACTGGCGTACAATGAGCAGTTCTTC.

This clonotype occurred a few times. The CDR3 protein is CASSGRDTNQPQHF. As DNA, the CDR3 is TGTGCCAGCAGTGGCCGGGACACGAATCAGCCCCAGCATTTT. The chain joins TRBV25-1 to TRBJ1-5, with a weak D call TRBD1 (6 bases). Germline V gene lookup returns CDR1 MGHDK and CDR2 SYGVNS. Between the trimmed V and J ends, which lost 4 bases and 4 bases, there was a span of 11 bases. The CDR3 is 14 residues long.